Only a few counts were recorded for the clone carrying this T cell receptor beta chain. Antigen: not known. Uncontrolled infections, other autoimmune diseases, pregnancy or lactation led to exclusion of patients. The data were obtained in a study of T cells in Graves' hyperthyroidism and ophthalmopathy. Study-wide findings and caveats: In simple terms, a model built on 13 V-J features told ophthalmopathy apart from stable hyperthyroidism.

Amplified regions were TCR beta CDR3 sequences from RNA transcripts. The TCR CDR3 was amplified in a first-round RT-PCR using the HTBI primer set. MiXCR, run by TCRdb on the multiplex PCR reads, gives a single entry per CDR3 protein. Of around 400,000 distinct CDR3 sequences listed, 15% to 17% are singletons. The germline CDR1 and CDR2 sequences are ENHRY and SYGVKD. The CDR3 consists of 14 residues. Trimming left V 3 bases short and J 3 bases short, with 12 bases between. The sample taken for sequencing was blood. V is TRBV10-3 and J is TRBJ2-7, with a weak D call TRBD2 (6 bases). This sequence originates from a woman aged 18 to 35 with Graves' hyperthyroidism that later progressed to Graves' ophthalmopathy. Written as DNA, the CDR3 is TGTGCCATCAGTGACGGCGGGGATGGCTACGAGCAGTACTTC. This encodes CAISDGGDGYEQYF.